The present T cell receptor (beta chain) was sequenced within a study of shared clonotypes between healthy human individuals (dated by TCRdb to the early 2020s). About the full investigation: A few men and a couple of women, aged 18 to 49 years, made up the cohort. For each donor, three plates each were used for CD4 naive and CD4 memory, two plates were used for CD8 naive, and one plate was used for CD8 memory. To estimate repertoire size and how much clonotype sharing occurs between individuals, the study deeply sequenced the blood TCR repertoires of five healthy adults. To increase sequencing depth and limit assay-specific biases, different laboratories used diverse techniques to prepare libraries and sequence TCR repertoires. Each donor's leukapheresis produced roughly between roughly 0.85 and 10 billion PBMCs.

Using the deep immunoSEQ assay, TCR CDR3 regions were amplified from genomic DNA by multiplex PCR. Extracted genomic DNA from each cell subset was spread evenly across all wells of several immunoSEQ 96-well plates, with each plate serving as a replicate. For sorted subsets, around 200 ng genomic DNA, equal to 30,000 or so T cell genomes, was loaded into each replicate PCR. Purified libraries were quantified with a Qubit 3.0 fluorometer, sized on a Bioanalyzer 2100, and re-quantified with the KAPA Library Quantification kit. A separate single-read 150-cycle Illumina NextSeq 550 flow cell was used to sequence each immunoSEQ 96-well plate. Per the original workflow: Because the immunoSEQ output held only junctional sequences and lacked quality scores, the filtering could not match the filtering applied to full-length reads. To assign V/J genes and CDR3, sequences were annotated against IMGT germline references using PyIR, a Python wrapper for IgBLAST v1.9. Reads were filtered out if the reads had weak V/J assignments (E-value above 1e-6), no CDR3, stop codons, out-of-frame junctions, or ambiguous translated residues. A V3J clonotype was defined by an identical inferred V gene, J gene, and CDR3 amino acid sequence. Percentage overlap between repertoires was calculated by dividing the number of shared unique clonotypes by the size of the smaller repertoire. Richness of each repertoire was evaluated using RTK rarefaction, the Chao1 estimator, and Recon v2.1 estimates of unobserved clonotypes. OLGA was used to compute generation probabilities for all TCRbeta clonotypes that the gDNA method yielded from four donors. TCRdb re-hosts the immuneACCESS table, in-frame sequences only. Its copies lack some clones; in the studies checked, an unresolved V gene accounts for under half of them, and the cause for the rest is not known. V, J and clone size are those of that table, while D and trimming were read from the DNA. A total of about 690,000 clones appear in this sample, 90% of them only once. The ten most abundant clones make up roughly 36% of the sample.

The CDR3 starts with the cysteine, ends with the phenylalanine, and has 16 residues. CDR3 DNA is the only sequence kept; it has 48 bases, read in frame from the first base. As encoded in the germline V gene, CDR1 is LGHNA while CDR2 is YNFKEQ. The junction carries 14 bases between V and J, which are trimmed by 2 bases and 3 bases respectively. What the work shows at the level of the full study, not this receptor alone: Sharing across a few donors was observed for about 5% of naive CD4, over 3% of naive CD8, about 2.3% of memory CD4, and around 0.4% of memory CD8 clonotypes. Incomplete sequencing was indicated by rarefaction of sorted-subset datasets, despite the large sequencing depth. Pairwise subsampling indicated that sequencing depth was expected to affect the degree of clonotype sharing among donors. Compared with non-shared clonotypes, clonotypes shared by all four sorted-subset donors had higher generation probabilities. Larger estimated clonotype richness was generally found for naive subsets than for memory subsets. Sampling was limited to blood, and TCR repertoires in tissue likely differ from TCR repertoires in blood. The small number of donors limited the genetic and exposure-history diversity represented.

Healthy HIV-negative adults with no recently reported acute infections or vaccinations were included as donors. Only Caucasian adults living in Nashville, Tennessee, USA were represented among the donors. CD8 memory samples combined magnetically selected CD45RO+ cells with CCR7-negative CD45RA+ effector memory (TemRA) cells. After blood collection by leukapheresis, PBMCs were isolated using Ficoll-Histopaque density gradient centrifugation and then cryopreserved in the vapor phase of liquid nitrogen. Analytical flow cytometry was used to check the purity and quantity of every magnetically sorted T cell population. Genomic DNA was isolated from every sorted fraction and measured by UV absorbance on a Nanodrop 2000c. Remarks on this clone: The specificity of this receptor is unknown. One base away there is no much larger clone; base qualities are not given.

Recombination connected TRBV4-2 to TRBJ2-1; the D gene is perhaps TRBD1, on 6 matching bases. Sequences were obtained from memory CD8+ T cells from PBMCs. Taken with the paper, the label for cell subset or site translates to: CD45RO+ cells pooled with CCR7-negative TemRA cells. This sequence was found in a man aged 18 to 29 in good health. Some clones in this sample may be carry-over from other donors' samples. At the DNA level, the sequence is TGTGCCAGCAGCCAAAGTCAGGACAGATACTACAATGAGCAGTTCTTC. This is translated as CASSQSQDRYYNEQFF.